A single T cell receptor (beta chain) is shown here with its context. Its target is unknown. This sample is part of a study of STAT3 mutations in large granular lymphocyte leukemia. Regarding the study as a whole: Every T-LGLL patient had at least one immunodominant TCRbeta clonotype. Clonal expansion was inferred from other time points because no sample existed at each clone's first appearance.

TCRbeta libraries averaged about 40,773 productive templates per sample. Here immunoSEQ multiplex PCR was the method, and the copy in TCRdb shows in-frame clones only, minus some. This sample yields tens of thousands of clones, of which around nine tenths are seen a single time; over 0.4% belongs to the top ten. With 2 bases removed from V and 0 bases from J, the gap between germline ends came to 9 bases. This CDR3 has 14 residues. CDR1 and CDR2 (germline): SGHRS, YFSETQ. Input material: PBMCs. The TCR was taken from a human donor with T large granular lymphocyte leukemia. Some clones in this sample may be carry-over from other donors' samples. The J gene is TRBJ2-7, the V gene TRBV5-1; weak D call: TRBD1 (6 bases). The CDR3 is CASSLTGFSYEQYF. CDR3 coding DNA: TGCGCCAGCAGCTTAACAGGGTTCTCCTACGAGCAGTACTTC.